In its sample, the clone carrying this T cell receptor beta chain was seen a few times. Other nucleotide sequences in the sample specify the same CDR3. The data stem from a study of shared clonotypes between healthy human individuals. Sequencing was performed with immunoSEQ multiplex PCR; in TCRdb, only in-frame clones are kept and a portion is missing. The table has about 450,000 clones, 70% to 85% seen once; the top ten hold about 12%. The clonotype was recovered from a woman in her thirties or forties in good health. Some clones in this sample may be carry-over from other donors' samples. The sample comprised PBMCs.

For the CDR3, the DNA is TGTGCCAGCAGTTTCAGGGGGACTAATGAAAAACTGTTTTTT. Translating gives CASSFRGTNEKLFF. This chain uses TRBV28 with TRBJ1-4; 7 positions match TRBD1. The CDR3 length is 14 residues. V was clipped by 3 bases and J by 2 bases; unmatched bases: 0. Germline V gives CDR1 MDHEN, CDR2 SYDVKM.